This TCR beta chain was retrieved from a study of blood T cell repertoires in COVID-19. The ends lost 3 bases at V and 4 bases at J; junction bases unmatched: 12. Germline V CDR1 and CDR2: LNHNV, YYDKDF (reference sequence). The CDR3 contains 16 residues. As processed by the authors: Reference gene primer amplification yielded estimated nucleated cell counts. Assay used: immunoSEQ multiplex PCR; TCRdb lists only in-frame clones, some missing. For V, J and clone size, that table is used; D and trimming come from the DNA. This table has about 220,000 clones, just over 85% appearing once. The TCR originated in a man aged 25 to 40 who had recovered from COVID-19. Sequencing input: peripheral blood. The gene calls are TRBV15 and TRBJ2-7; 7 bases are a match to TRBD2. CDR3 sequence (DNA): TGTGCCACCAGCAGTGGTTTTGGGGGGGGACCTTACGAGCAGTACTTC. Its protein product is CATSSGFGGGPYEQYF.